Below, one TCR beta chain is given with its context. The identical CDR3 is also encoded by other nucleotide sequences in the sample. Trimming at V came to 5 bases and at J to 5 bases, leaving 3 bases not matched to a gene. This CDR3 contains 13 residues. Data came from immunoSEQ multiplex PCR; TCRdb stores just in-frame clones and leaves some out. The table shows under 150,000 clones, with more than 75% occurring only once. These data are taken from a study of blood T cell repertoires in COVID-19. As for the study in general: Collection of acute and convalescent COVID-19 samples took place in the United States, Italy and Spain.

Material for sequencing was peripheral blood. The chain employs TRBV12-3 or TRBV12-4 and TRBJ1-2, with TRBD1 matching over 9 bases. The TCR was taken from a man between 60 and 70 years old with acute or convalescent COVID-19. In DNA, the CDR3 is TGTGCCAGCAGTACCGGGACAGGGTATGGCTACACCTTC. It is translated as CASSTGTGYGYTF.